Shown below are 6 T cell receptor beta chains from a single sample sequenced in a study of OX40 agonist ivuxolimab in advanced cancers. The data were produced by immunoSEQ multiplex PCR, yet TCRdb's version contains in-frame clones alone and is incomplete. The profile shows about 80,000 clones, over 85% of them singletons. Source: CD4+ or CD8+ T cells sorted from blood, taken in a trial of the OX40 agonist ivuxolimab. These receptors all come from an adult with an advanced solid tumor such as melanoma, head and neck, liver or kidney cancer.

This clone was detected only a few times. The chain recombines TRBV5-1 with TRBJ2-7; 7 bases are shared with TRBD1. Germline V gene lookup returns CDR1 SGHRS and CDR2 YFSETQ. V lost 4 bases and J lost 4; bases outside the gene matches: 5. The CDR3 is made up of 13 amino acids. CDR3 DNA: TGCGCCAGCAGCACCGACAGGGCATACGAGCAGTACTTC. This gives the protein CASSTDRAYEQYF. Full variable domain (outside the CDR3, taken from reference TRBV5-1 and TRBJ2-7): KAGVTQTPRYLIKTRGQQVTLSCSPISGHRSVSWYQQTPGQGLQFLFEYFSETQRNKGNFPGRFSGRQFSNSRSEMNVSTLELGDSALYLCASSTDRAYEQYFGPGTRLTVT.

The gene calls are TRBV14 and TRBJ2-7; a weak D match, TRBD1 (6 bases). In germline, CDR1 is SGHDN, CDR2 FVKESK. The CDR3 extends over 13 amino acids. Trimming cost V 4 bases and J 4 bases, with 11 bases left between them. CDR3 in DNA: TGTGCCAGCAGCCTTTGGACAGCTTACGAGCAGTACTTC. This sequence encodes CASSLWTAYEQYF.

V gene TRBV30 combines with J gene TRBJ2-2; D is possibly TRBD1 (5 bases). Trimming cost V 0 bases and J 7 bases, with 12 bases left between them. The CDR3 runs to 14 residues. Germline loops: CDR1 GTSNPN, CDR2 SVGIG (reference sequence). CDR3 coding DNA: TGTGCCTGGAGTGTACTTCGGCAGGGCGGGGAGCTGTTTTTT. This gives the protein CAWSVLRQGGELFF.

The chain joins TRBV18 to TRBJ2-7; TRBD2 agrees at 12 bases. V lost 3 bases, J lost 7 bases, and 4 bases stayed unmatched. The CDR3 is made up of 14 amino acids. CDR1 and CDR2 (germline): KGHSH, LQKENI. The CDR3 protein is CASSPTSGRGEQYF. CDR3 nucleotides: TGTGCCAGCTCACCGACTAGCGGGAGAGGGGAGCAGTACTTC.

V usage is TRBV7-9 and J usage is TRBJ2-2, with TRBD2 identical over 13 bases. V shed 5 bases and J 7 bases; nucleotides not matched to a gene: 7. The CDR3 extends over 16 amino acids. In germline, CDR1 is SEHNR, CDR2 FQNEAQ (reference sequence). The DNA of the CDR3 is TGTGCCAGCAGCCGAGGACTAGCGGGAGCGGTCGGGGAGCTGTTTTTT. Amino acid sequence: CASSRGLAGAVGELFF. Filled out from reference TRBV7-9 and TRBJ2-2, the complete variable domain reads DTGVSQNPRHKITKRGQNVTFRCDPISEHNRLYWYRQTLGQGPEFLTYFQNEAQLEKSRLLSDRFSAERPKGSFSTLEIQRTEQGDSAMYLCASSRGLAGAVGELFFGEGSRLTVL.

This chain uses TRBV7-7 with TRBJ2-5; the match to TRBD1 covers 8 bases. The length of the CDR3 is 15 residues. Germline V gives CDR1 SSHAT, CDR2 FNYEAQ (reference sequence). V trimming: 6 bases; J trimming: 1 base; junction bases outside the gene matches: 7. CDR3 coding DNA: TGTGCCAGCAGTCCAGGGGGCCCGAGCCAAGAGACCCAGTACTTC. Amino acids: CASSPGGPSQETQYF.